This TCR beta chain comes out of a study of vaccination and CD4 T cells after COVID-19. This clonotype appeared a few times. Antigen unknown. Cultured CD4+ T cell DNA was sequenced using the Oncomine TCR Beta short-read assay. Using its own MiXCR run on the PCR reads, TCRdb lists one record per CDR3 protein. The table lists about 14,000 distinct CDR3 sequences, roughly 45% of them singletons. The treatment was: approximately 10-day PBMC culture with coronavirus spike peptide pools or control peptides (ViraFEST assay). With 3 bases removed from V and 9 bases from J, the gap between germline ends came to 12 bases. CDR1 is DFQATT, CDR2 SNEGSKA, per germline (reference sequence). The CDR3 has 12 amino acids.

The TCR originated in a human donor who had recovered from COVID-19. The chain joins TRBV20-1 to TRBJ2-1; D call uncertain. Sample: CD4+ T cells from blood, cultured in vitro, taken after SARS-CoV-2 vaccination. The CDR3 sequence: CSARRTFGEQFF. The CDR3 DNA reads as TGCAGTGCTAGGAGGACCTTCGGTGAGCAGTTCTTC.